Below are 15 T cell receptor beta chains sequenced from a single sample in a study of vaccination effects on CD4 cells after COVID-19. The antigens of these receptors remain unknown. The protocol was immunoSEQ multiplex PCR, while the TCRdb copy is restricted to in-frame clones and leaves out a portion. The table records about 74,000 clones, around 77% of them present only once. Following 10 days of culture, CD4+ T cells were isolated. The sample in question was CD4+ T cells from PBMCs cultured without peptide, obtained before COVID-19 vaccination. The receptors originated from a human donor who received a COVID-19 vaccine.

This chain connects TRBV18 to TRBJ1-1; 7 positions match TRBD1. The V segment lost 6 bases and the J segment 6 bases; nucleotides outside the gene matches: 4. Germline CDR1 is KGHSH and CDR2 is LQKENI. The CDR3 spans 12 residues. CDR3 nucleotide sequence: TGTGCCAGCTCCCGCGGACAGGCTGAAGCTTTCTTT. The encoded protein is CASSRGQAEAFF.

The chain links TRBV6-5 to TRBJ1-1, with no clear D. The CDR3 loop spans 15 amino acids. Trimming shortened V by 0 bases and J by 0 bases, and 8 bases separated the two germline ends. Germline-derived CDR1 and CDR2 are MNHEY and SVGAGI. As DNA, the CDR3 is TGTGCCAGCAGTTACTCGTGGACGGTGAACACTGAAGCTTTCTTT. Its translation: CASSYSWTVNTEAFF.

There are a few counts of this clone. The chain carries TRBV6-6 and TRBJ2-2, with a tentative D call TRBD1 (6 bases). CDR1 and CDR2 from the germline V gene are MNHNY and SVGAGI (reference sequence). V lost 11 bases and J 3 bases, leaving 22 bases between the germline ends. The CDR3 runs 16 residues. The CDR3 region is CASRGRFNPDTGELFF. The DNA of the CDR3 is TGTGCCTCCAGGGGACGCTTTAACCCGGACACCGGGGAGCTGTTTTTT.

In this sample, this clone turned up a few times. This chain connects TRBV5-6 to TRBJ1-5; D gene unclear. Between the trimmed V and J ends, which lost 0 bases and 2 bases, there was a span of 3 bases. From germline, CDR1 is SGHDT and CDR2 YYEEEE. CDR3 size: 13 residues. The CDR3 DNA sequence: TGTGCCAGCAGCTTGGGGCGCAATCAGCCCCAGCATTTT. Protein sequence: CASSLGRNQPQHF.

The genes are TRBV2 and TRBJ1-5; the D gene is possibly TRBD1 (5 bases). CDR1 is SNHLY and CDR2 is FYNNEI in the germline V gene. The CDR3 contains 14 residues. V was trimmed by 8 bases and J by 3 bases, leaving 14 bases between them. In DNA, the CDR3 is TGTGCCAGCCGATTCGGGGACTACAATCAGCCCCAGCATTTT. Translating it yields CASRFGDYNQPQHF.

The chain employs TRBV9 and TRBJ2-1; D might be TRBD1 (6 bases). Germline-derived CDR1 and CDR2 are SGDLS and YYNGEE. Trimming left V 4 bases short and J 5 bases short, with 13 bases between. CDR3 length: 14 residues. The CDR3 region is CASSPNGQNNEQFF. DNA of the CDR3: TGTGCCAGCAGCCCAAACGGACAGAACAATGAGCAGTTCTTC.

CDR3 nucleotides: TGTGCCACCAGCAGACACACTCGGAACACTGAAGCTTTCTTT. Amino acids: CATSRHTRNTEAFF. The V gene is TRBV15, the J gene TRBJ1-1, with D uncertain. Per the germline V gene, CDR1 is LNHNV and CDR2 is YYDKDF (reference sequence). V dropped 2 bases and J dropped 1 base, with 8 bases sitting between them. The CDR3 runs to 14 residues.

The V and J genes are TRBV21-1 and TRBJ1-5. TRBV21-1 is a pseudogene segment. The CDR3 extends over 12 amino acids. The CDR3 sequence is CASSSRYQPQHF. DNA of the CDR3: TGTGCCAGCAGCTCACGGTATCAGCCCCAGCATTTT.

The chain uses TRBV10-1 and TRBJ1-6; D unclear. V dropped 4 bases and J dropped 10 bases, with 11 bases sitting between them. The CDR3 totals 13 residues. Germline V CDR1 and CDR2: WNHNN, SYGVQD (reference sequence). In DNA form, the CDR3 reads TGCGCCAGCAGTGGAGAGTTAGGATCACCCCTCCACTTT. This translates into CASSGELGSPLHF.

The rearrangement links TRBV3-1 (or the pseudogene TRBV3-2) to TRBJ1-2, with D tentatively TRBD1 (5 bases). Germline V gene lookup returns CDR1 LGHDT and CDR2 YNNKEL (reference sequence). The ends were cut back, 2 bases at V and 8 bases at J, with 6 bases in the middle. This CDR3 comprises 11 residues. The CDR3 reads CASSQQGGYTF. CDR3 bases: TGTGCCAGCAGCCAACAGGGCGGCTACACCTTC.

V gene TRBV11-2 combines with J gene TRBJ2-2; D might be TRBD1 (5 bases). V dropped 7 bases and J dropped 0 bases, with 18 bases sitting between them. The CDR3 is 17 amino acids. Germline lookup yields CDR1 SGHAT and CDR2 FQNNGV. The CDR3 nucleotides are TGTGCCAGCACCAGCTTAAAAAGGGGCGCGAACACCGGGGAGCTGTTTTTT. The encoded protein is CASTSLKRGANTGELFF.

The J gene is TRBJ1-6, the V gene TRBV18, with 8 bases aligning to TRBD1. Germline CDR1 and CDR2: KGHSH and LQKENI. CDR3 length: 17 amino acids. Trimming cost V 3 bases and J 3 bases; bases outside gene matches: 7. The CDR3 spells CASSPFRDRSYNSPLHF. The CDR3 DNA sequence: TGTGCCAGCTCACCCTTCCGGGACAGGAGCTATAATTCACCCCTCCACTTT.

The chain employs TRBV5-6 and TRBJ1-6; TRBD1 is a possible D gene (6 bases). This CDR3 comprises 14 residues. CDR1 SGHDT and CDR2 YYEEEE come from the germline V gene. Trimming removed 1 base at V and 6 bases at J, with 8 bases between. The CDR3 sequence: CASSLRGGNSPLHF. The DNA of the CDR3 is TGTGCCAGCAGCTTGAGGGGGGGTAATTCACCCCTCCACTTT.

The chain has TRBV3-1 (or the pseudogene TRBV3-2) and TRBJ1-6; the D is unclear. Trimming left V 5 bases short and J 14 bases short, with 19 bases between. The CDR3 consists of 14 residues. Germline V gene sequence: CDR1 LGHDT, CDR2 YNNKEL (reference sequence). The CDR3 spells CASSDRRVDGSLHF. CDR3 DNA: TGTGCCAGCAGCGACCGACGGGTTGACGGGTCCCTCCACTTT.

The rearrangement uses TRBV5-1 and TRBJ2-7; 10 positions agree with TRBD1. CDR3 length: 14 amino acids. J was trimmed by 5 bases and V by 0 bases; bases with no gene match: 2. CDR1 and CDR2 from the germline V gene are SGHRS and YFSETQ. In DNA, the CDR3 is TGCGCCAGCAGCTTGGGGACAGGGGGTAACGAGCAGTACGTC. This sequence encodes CASSLGTGGNEQYV.